A selection of T cell receptor beta chains follows, all from one sample in a study of PD-1 blockade in classical Hodgkin lymphoma. Using immunoSEQ multiplex PCR, the repertoire was profiled, and TCRdb retains in-frame clones only, with some absent. The table shows about 35,000 clones, with around 90% occurring only once. Sample: CD4+ T cells from blood, taken at baseline. The receptors were gathered from a human donor with classical Hodgkin lymphoma. The CDR3 runs from the conserved cysteine through the conserved F or W. Fields, in order: clone size, V gene, D gene, J gene, CDR3 DNA, CDR3 protein. D genes are given only for firm matches. Rows give clone size only sometimes, using once, few, many, or a class for an expanded clone.

clone_size: NA
v_call: TRBV7-9
d_call: NA
j_call: TRBJ1-4
cdr3_nt: TGTGCCAGCAGCCCTCCGGGTTTAGGCAATGAAAAACTGTTTTTT
cdr3_aa: CASSPPGLGNEKLFF

clone_size: NA
v_call: TRBV4-1
d_call: TRBD2
j_call: TRBJ2-3
cdr3_nt: TGCGCCAGCAGCCAAGATCAACTAGCGGGAGGGCCGGTGGGGAACACAGATACGCAGTATTTT
cdr3_aa: CASSQDQLAGGPVGNTDTQYF

clone_size: NA
v_call: TRBV5-1
d_call: NA
j_call: TRBJ1-3
cdr3_nt: TGCGCCAGCAGCTGGGGGGAGGGCTTCTCTGGAAACACCATATATTTT
cdr3_aa: CASSWGEGFSGNTIYF

clone_size: NA
v_call: TRBV7-8
d_call: NA
j_call: TRBJ1-2
cdr3_nt: TGTGCCAGCAGCGAGACAGGTCCACACTATGGCTACACCTTC
cdr3_aa: CASSETGPHYGYTF

clone_size: NA
v_call: TRBV29-1
d_call: NA
j_call: TRBJ2-2
cdr3_nt: TGCAGCGTTGCGGGCAGGGTGAAGTCGAACACCGGGGAGCTGTTTTTT
cdr3_aa: CSVAGRVKSNTGELFF

clone_size: NA
v_call: TRBV7-2
d_call: NA
j_call: TRBJ2-3
cdr3_nt: TGTGCCAGCAGCTTAAGACGGACCACAGATACGCAGTATTTT
cdr3_aa: CASSLRRTTDTQYF

clone_size: once
v_call: TRBV5-8
d_call: NA
j_call: TRBJ1-5
cdr3_nt: TGTGCCAGCAGCTTGACACACGTCAGAGCCCAGCATTTT
cdr3_aa: CASSLTHVRAQHF

clone_size: NA
v_call: TRBV27
d_call: TRBD2
j_call: TRBJ2-7
cdr3_nt: TGTGCCAGCAGTTGGGGGGGGTCCAGCTCCTACGAGCAGTACTTC
cdr3_aa: CASSWGGSSSYEQYF

clone_size: NA
v_call: TRBV5-1
d_call: TRBD1
j_call: TRBJ1-3
cdr3_nt: TGCGCCAGCAGCTGGGGGACAGGGACCGGAAACACCATATATTTT
cdr3_aa: CASSWGTGTGNTIYF

clone_size: NA
v_call: TRBV5-1
d_call: TRBD2
j_call: TRBJ2-7
cdr3_nt: TGCGCCAGCAGCTTGAGGACTAGCGGGAGTTACGAGCAGTACTTC
cdr3_aa: CASSLRTSGSYEQYF

clone_size: NA
v_call: TRBV30
d_call: NA
j_call: TRBJ1-4
cdr3_nt: TGTGCCTGGCGCCCTCCAGGGTCCTTGCCCGAAAAACTGTTTTTT
cdr3_aa: CAWRPPGSLPEKLFF

clone_size: few
v_call: TRBV7-3
d_call: TRBD2
j_call: TRBJ2-7
cdr3_nt: TGTGCCAGCAGCATAGGACTAGCGGGAGTGGACGAGCAGTACTTC
cdr3_aa: CASSIGLAGVDEQYF

clone_size: NA
v_call: TRBV5-1
d_call: NA
j_call: TRBJ2-7
cdr3_nt: TGCGCCAGCAGCGCCAGGGTCTACGAGCAGTACTTC
cdr3_aa: CASSARVYEQYF

clone_size: NA
v_call: TRBV5-4
d_call: NA
j_call: TRBJ2-7
cdr3_nt: TGTGCCAGCAGCTTGGGGCCGACGCCCTACGAGCAGTACTTC
cdr3_aa: CASSLGPTPYEQYF

clone_size: NA
v_call: TRBV28
d_call: TRBD2
j_call: TRBJ2-1
cdr3_nt: TGTGCCAGCAGTTCAGTACAGCCGGGACTAGCGGGAGAGGCATCCTACAATGAGCAGTTCTTC
cdr3_aa: CASSSVQPGLAGEASYNEQFF

clone_size: NA
v_call: TRBV7-6
d_call: NA
j_call: TRBJ2-5
cdr3_nt: TGTGCCAGCAGCTTCTACCCCGGGGAGACCCAGTACTTC
cdr3_aa: CASSFYPGETQYF

clone_size: NA
v_call: TRBV7-9
d_call: NA
j_call: TRBJ1-1
cdr3_nt: TGTGCCAGCAGCGCGGACGGGCGGGTGACTGAAGCTTTCTTT
cdr3_aa: CASSADGRVTEAFF

clone_size: NA
v_call: TRBV5-1
d_call: NA
j_call: TRBJ2-7
cdr3_nt: TGCGCCAGCAGCTTACAGGGCGGCGAGCAGTACTTC
cdr3_aa: CASSLQGGEQYF

clone_size: once
v_call: TRBV7-2
d_call: TRBD2
j_call: TRBJ2-3
cdr3_nt: TGTGCCAGCAGCTTAGCGTTGGGGCGGGAGGGAATAGATACGCAGTATTTT
cdr3_aa: CASSLALGREGIDTQYF

clone_size: NA
v_call: TRBV18
d_call: NA
j_call: TRBJ2-1
cdr3_nt: TGTGCCAGCTCACCGCCACCGTCCAGGGTAATCCCCTACAATGAGCAGTTCTTC
cdr3_aa: CASSPPPSRVIPYNEQFF

clone_size: NA
v_call: TRBV7-8
d_call: NA
j_call: TRBJ1-5
cdr3_nt: TGTGCCAGCAGCTTAGGGCAGGGAAGTCTAAATCAGCCCCAGCATTTT
cdr3_aa: CASSLGQGSLNQPQHF

clone_size: few
v_call: TRBV6-1
d_call: NA
j_call: TRBJ2-7
cdr3_nt: TGTGCCAGCCTCCGGCAGGAAGCCTACGAGCAGTACTTC
cdr3_aa: CASLRQEAYEQYF

clone_size: NA
v_call: TRBV19
d_call: TRBD2
j_call: TRBJ2-3
cdr3_nt: TGTGCCAGTAGTCGGACTAGCGGGACGAGCACAGATACGCAGTATTTT
cdr3_aa: CASSRTSGTSTDTQYF

clone_size: NA
v_call: TRBV5-6
d_call: TRBD1
j_call: TRBJ2-5
cdr3_nt: TGTGCCAGCAGCTTACGCTCCAGGGGGCCGGGAGAGACCCAGTACTTC
cdr3_aa: CASSLRSRGPGETQYF

clone_size: NA
v_call: TRBV15
d_call: NA
j_call: TRBJ1-3
cdr3_nt: TGTGCCACCAGCAGGACGGTCCCCTCTGGAAACACCATATATTTT
cdr3_aa: CATSRTVPSGNTIYF

clone_size: NA
v_call: TRBV19
d_call: NA
j_call: TRBJ2-7
cdr3_nt: TGTGCCAGTAGCGACCATGTAGCGGCGGGCGAGCAGTACTTC
cdr3_aa: CASSDHVAAGEQYF

clone_size: NA
v_call: TRBV9
d_call: TRBD1
j_call: TRBJ1-1
cdr3_nt: TGTGCCAGCAGCGGTTTGGACAGGGGAGGCACTGAAGCTTTCTTT
cdr3_aa: CASSGLDRGGTEAFF

clone_size: NA
v_call: TRBV11-2
d_call: TRBD2
j_call: TRBJ2-2
cdr3_nt: TGTGCCAGCAGCTTTTGGACTAGCGGGAACACCGGGGAGCTGTTTTTT
cdr3_aa: CASSFWTSGNTGELFF

clone_size: NA
v_call: TRBV10-1
d_call: NA
j_call: TRBJ2-2
cdr3_nt: TGCGCCAGCAGTGAGTCCCAGGGGGGCACCGGGGAGCTGTTTTTT
cdr3_aa: CASSESQGGTGELFF

clone_size: NA
v_call: TRBV11-2
d_call: TRBD1
j_call: TRBJ1-2
cdr3_nt: TGTGCCAGCAGCCCCCTGACAGGGGTCTATGGCTACACCTTC
cdr3_aa: CASSPLTGVYGYTF

clone_size: NA
v_call: TRBV5-6
d_call: TRBD1
j_call: TRBJ1-4
cdr3_nt: TGTGCCAGCAGCTTAACAGGGGGCGCGGTGGAAAAACTGTTTTTT
cdr3_aa: CASSLTGGAVEKLFF

clone_size: once
v_call: TRBV7-3
d_call: NA
j_call: TRBJ2-2
cdr3_nt: TGTGCCAGCAGCTTAACGGGTGTGGGCGGGGAGCTGTTTTTT
cdr3_aa: CASSLTGVGGELFF

clone_size: NA
v_call: TRBV5-5
d_call: NA
j_call: TRBJ2-6
cdr3_nt: TGTGCCAACAGCTTGGAGCGTGCTGGGGCCAACGTCCTGACTTTC
cdr3_aa: CANSLERAGANVLTF

clone_size: NA
v_call: TRBV25-1
d_call: NA
j_call: TRBJ2-5
cdr3_nt: TGTGCCAGCAGTCCCGGGACGAGGGAGACCCAGTACTTC
cdr3_aa: CASSPGTRETQYF

clone_size: NA
v_call: TRBV6-4
d_call: TRBD1
j_call: TRBJ2-7
cdr3_nt: TGTGCCAGCAGCCAAGGGACAGGAGGTACCTACGAGCAGTACTTC
cdr3_aa: CASSQGTGGTYEQYF

clone_size: once
v_call: TRBV11-3
d_call: NA
j_call: TRBJ2-7
cdr3_nt: TGTGCCAGCAGCTTAATGCATTCCTACGAGCAGTACTTC
cdr3_aa: CASSLMHSYEQYF

clone_size: NA
v_call: TRBV7-7
d_call: NA
j_call: TRBJ2-5
cdr3_nt: TGTGCCAGCAGCTTAATGGGAGGTGGTTCCCTGGGAGAGACCCAGTACTTC
cdr3_aa: CASSLMGGGSLGETQYF

clone_size: once
v_call: TRBV2
d_call: NA
j_call: TRBJ2-3
cdr3_nt: TGTGCCAGCCCCTGGAGGCAGGGAAGAACAGATACGCAGTATTTT
cdr3_aa: CASPWRQGRTDTQYF

clone_size: once
v_call: TRBV7-8
d_call: TRBD2
j_call: TRBJ2-3
cdr3_nt: TGTGCCAGCAGCCCCCTAGCGGGACCGAGGGGAGATACGCAGTATTTT
cdr3_aa: CASSPLAGPRGDTQYF

clone_size: NA
v_call: TRBV19
d_call: NA
j_call: TRBJ1-5
cdr3_nt: TGTGCCAGTAGTCCCTCAATCAGGGGTTGGGGCAATCAGCCCCAGCATTTT
cdr3_aa: CASSPSIRGWGNQPQHF

clone_size: NA
v_call: TRBV5-1
d_call: NA
j_call: TRBJ2-7
cdr3_nt: TGCGCCAGCAGCCGCACGAAAAGAGGAGAGGAGCAGTACTTC
cdr3_aa: CASSRTKRGEEQYF

clone_size: NA
v_call: TRBV5-1
d_call: TRBD1
j_call: TRBJ2-3
cdr3_nt: TGCGCCAGCAGCTTGGACAGGGGGCGGTCAGATACGCAGTATTTT
cdr3_aa: CASSLDRGRSDTQYF

clone_size: NA
v_call: TRBV9
d_call: NA
j_call: TRBJ1-2
cdr3_nt: TGTGCCAGCAGCGAGGGCTGGACTAACTATGGCTACACCTTC
cdr3_aa: CASSEGWTNYGYTF

clone_size: NA
v_call: TRBV28
d_call: TRBD2
j_call: TRBJ2-3
cdr3_nt: TGTGCCAGCAGTTTCCCCCGGGGGGGACGATACACAGATACGCAGTATTTT
cdr3_aa: CASSFPRGGRYTDTQYF

clone_size: few
v_call: TRBV30
d_call: NA
j_call: TRBJ1-1
cdr3_nt: TGTGGAGGGGGAGGGAACACTGAAGCTTTCTTT
cdr3_aa: CGGGGNTEAFF

clone_size: NA
v_call: TRBV10-3
d_call: NA
j_call: TRBJ1-1
cdr3_nt: TGTGCCATCAGTGAGCCCGGGACACACGAAGCTTTCTTT
cdr3_aa: CAISEPGTHEAFF

clone_size: NA
v_call: TRBV6-6
d_call: NA
j_call: TRBJ2-1
cdr3_nt: TGTGCCAGCAGTTACTCGGGGCGGAGCCAGTTCTTC
cdr3_aa: CASSYSGRSQFF

clone_size: NA
v_call: TRBV6-1
d_call: NA
j_call: TRBJ1-4
cdr3_nt: TGTGCCAGCAGTGAGGCAGGAATTAATGAAAAACTGTTTTTT
cdr3_aa: CASSEAGINEKLFF

clone_size: NA
v_call: TRBV15
d_call: NA
j_call: TRBJ1-1
cdr3_nt: TGTGCCACCAGCCTTTTCGGGGTTCGAACGAACACTGAAGCTTTCTTT
cdr3_aa: CATSLFGVRTNTEAFF

clone_size: few
v_call: TRBV5-6
d_call: NA
j_call: TRBJ1-5
cdr3_nt: TGTGCCAGCAGCTTGTTTACAGGGCATCAGCCCCAGCATTTT
cdr3_aa: CASSLFTGHQPQHF

clone_size: once
v_call: TRBV28
d_call: NA
j_call: TRBJ1-4
cdr3_nt: TGTGCCAGCTTGGACTCGACAGGATTGGGGCAAAAACTGTTTTTT
cdr3_aa: CASLDSTGLGQKLFF

clone_size: NA
v_call: TRBV6-1
d_call: NA
j_call: TRBJ1-5
cdr3_nt: TGTGCCAGCAGTGAAATCGGTGGGGGCGGAGGCAATCAGCCCCAGCATTTT
cdr3_aa: CASSEIGGGGGNQPQHF

clone_size: NA
v_call: TRBV5-6
d_call: NA
j_call: TRBJ1-1
cdr3_nt: TGTGCCAGCAGCTTGAGGGTAGGGACGAACACTGAAGCTTTCTTT
cdr3_aa: CASSLRVGTNTEAFF

clone_size: NA
v_call: TRBV21-1
d_call: NA
j_call: TRBJ1-1
cdr3_nt: TGTGCCAGCAGCAAACAGGGATGGAACACTGAAGCTTTCTTT
cdr3_aa: CASSKQGWNTEAFF

clone_size: NA
v_call: TRBV5-1
d_call: NA
j_call: TRBJ1-1
cdr3_nt: TGCGCCAGCAGCCGCGGGGGACAGAACACTGAAGCTTTCTTT
cdr3_aa: CASSRGGQNTEAFF